The source of this T cell receptor (beta chain) is a study of regulatory T cells in long-lasting Graves disease. Whole-study findings and limits: Newly diagnosed patients shared 850 to 1,000 public clonotypes; persistent patients shared approximately 2,900. TRBV28, TRBJ1-2 and TRBJ2-5 emerged as the favored segments in persistent disease.

Sequencing libraries for TCR beta were prepared with iRepertoire HTBI primers and Arm-PCR of CDR3 regions. TCRdb ran MiXCR on the multiplex PCR reads and lists one entry per CDR3 protein. The table lists roughly 500,000 distinct CDR3 sequences, approximately 12% of them singletons. This CDR3 contains 15 residues. Trimming took off 1 base at V and 2 bases at J, with 9 bases between the two ends. In germline, CDR1 is LNHNV, CDR2 YYDKDF (reference sequence). Time point denoted: newly diagnosed GD, antithyroid drugs for less than 3 months. RNA extracted from PBMCs served as the sequencing template. Regarding this clonotype: Its antigen remains unidentified.

These same records also appear under a second study, on T cells in Graves' hyperthyroidism and ophthalmopathy. This second report adds: In simple terms, a model built on 13 V-J features told ophthalmopathy apart from stable hyperthyroidism. Model output signaled ophthalmopathy a median approximately 6 months ahead of onset.

The chain employs TRBV15 and TRBJ2-4; a weak D match, TRBD2 (6 bases). The receptor's source is a woman aged 25 to 39 with Graves disease. The input for sequencing was peripheral blood mononuclear cells (PBMCs), taken at new diagnosis, from a patient treated with antithyroid drugs. DNA for the CDR3: TGTGCCACCAGCAGAGCCGGGAGTACCAAAAACATTCAGTACTTC. Its protein is CATSRAGSTKNIQYF. The full variable domain, completed using reference TRBV15 and TRBJ2-4, is DAMVIQNPRYQVTQFGKPVTLSCSQTLNHNVMYWYQQKSSQAPKLLFHYYDKDFNNEADTPDNFQSRRPNTSFCFLDIRSPGLGDTAMYLCATSRAGSTKNIQYFGAGTRLSVL.